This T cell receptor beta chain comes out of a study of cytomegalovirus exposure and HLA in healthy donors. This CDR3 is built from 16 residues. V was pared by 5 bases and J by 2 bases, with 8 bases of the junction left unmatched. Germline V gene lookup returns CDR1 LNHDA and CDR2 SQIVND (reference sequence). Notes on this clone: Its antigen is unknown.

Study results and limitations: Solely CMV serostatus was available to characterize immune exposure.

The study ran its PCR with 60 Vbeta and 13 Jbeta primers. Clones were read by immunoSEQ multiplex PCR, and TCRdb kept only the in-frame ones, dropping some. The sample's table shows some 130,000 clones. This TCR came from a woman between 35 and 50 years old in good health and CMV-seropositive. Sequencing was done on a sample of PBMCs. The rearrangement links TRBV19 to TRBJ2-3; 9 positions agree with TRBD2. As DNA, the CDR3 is TGTGCCAGTAGTCCCGGACTAGCGCGACCCACAGATACGCAGTATTTT. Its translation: CASSPGLARPTDTQYF.